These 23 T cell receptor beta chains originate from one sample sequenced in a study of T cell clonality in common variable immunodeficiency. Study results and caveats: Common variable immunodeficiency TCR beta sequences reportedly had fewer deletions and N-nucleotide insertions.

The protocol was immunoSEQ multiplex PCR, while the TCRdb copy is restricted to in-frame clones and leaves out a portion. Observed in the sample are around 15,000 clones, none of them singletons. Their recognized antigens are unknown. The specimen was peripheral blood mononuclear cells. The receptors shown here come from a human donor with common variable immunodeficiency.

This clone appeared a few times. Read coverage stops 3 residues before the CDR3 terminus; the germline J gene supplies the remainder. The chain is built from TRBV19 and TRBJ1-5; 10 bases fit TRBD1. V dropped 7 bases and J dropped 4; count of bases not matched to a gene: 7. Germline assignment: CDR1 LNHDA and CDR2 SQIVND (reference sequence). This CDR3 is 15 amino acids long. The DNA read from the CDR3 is TGTGCCAGTAATTGGGACAGGGGCTTGAATCAGCCC. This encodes CASNWDRGLNQP. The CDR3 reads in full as CASNWDRGLNQPQHF.

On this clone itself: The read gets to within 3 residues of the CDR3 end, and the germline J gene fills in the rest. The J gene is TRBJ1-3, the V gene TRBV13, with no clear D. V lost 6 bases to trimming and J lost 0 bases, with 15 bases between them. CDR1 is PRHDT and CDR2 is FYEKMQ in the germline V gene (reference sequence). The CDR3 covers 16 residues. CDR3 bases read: TGTGCCAGCAGGCCTCAGGATTTCTCCTCTGGAAACACC. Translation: CASRPQDFSSGNT. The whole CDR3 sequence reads CASRPQDFSSGNTIYF.

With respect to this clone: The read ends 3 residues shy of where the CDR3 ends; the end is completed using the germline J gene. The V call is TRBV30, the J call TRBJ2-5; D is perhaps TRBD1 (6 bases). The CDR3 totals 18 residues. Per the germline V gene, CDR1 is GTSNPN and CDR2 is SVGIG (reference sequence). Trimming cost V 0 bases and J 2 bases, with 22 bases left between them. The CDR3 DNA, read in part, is TGTGCCTGGAGTGTGTACGCTCTATGGCAGGGGCAACAAGAGACC. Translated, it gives CAWSVYALWQGQQET. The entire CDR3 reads CAWSVYALWQGQQETQYF.

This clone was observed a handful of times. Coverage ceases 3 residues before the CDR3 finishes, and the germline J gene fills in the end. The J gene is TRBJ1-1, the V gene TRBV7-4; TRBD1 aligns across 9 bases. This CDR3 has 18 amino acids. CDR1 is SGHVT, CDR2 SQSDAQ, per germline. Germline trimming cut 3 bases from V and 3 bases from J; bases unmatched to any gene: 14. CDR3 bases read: TGTGCCAGCAGCTTCCGGGACAGGGTATTGGTGGCTCACACTGAA. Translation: CASSFRDRVLVAHTE. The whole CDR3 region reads CASSFRDRVLVAHTEAFF.

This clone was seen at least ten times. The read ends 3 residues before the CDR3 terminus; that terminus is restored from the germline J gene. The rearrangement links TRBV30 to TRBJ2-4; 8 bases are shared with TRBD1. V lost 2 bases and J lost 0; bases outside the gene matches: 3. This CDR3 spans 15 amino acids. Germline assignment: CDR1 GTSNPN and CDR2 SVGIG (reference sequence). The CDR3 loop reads CAWSRQGIAKNIQYF. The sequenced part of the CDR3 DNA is TGTGCCTGGAGTCGACAGGGGATAGCCAAAAACATT.

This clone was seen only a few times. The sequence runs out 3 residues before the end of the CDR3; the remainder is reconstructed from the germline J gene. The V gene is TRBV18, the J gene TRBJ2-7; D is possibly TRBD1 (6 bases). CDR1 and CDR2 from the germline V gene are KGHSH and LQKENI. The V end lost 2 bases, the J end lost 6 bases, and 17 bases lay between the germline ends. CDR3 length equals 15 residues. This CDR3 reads CASSPVDRKLGEQYF. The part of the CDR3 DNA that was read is TGTGCCAGCTCACCAGTGGACAGAAAATTAGGCGAG.

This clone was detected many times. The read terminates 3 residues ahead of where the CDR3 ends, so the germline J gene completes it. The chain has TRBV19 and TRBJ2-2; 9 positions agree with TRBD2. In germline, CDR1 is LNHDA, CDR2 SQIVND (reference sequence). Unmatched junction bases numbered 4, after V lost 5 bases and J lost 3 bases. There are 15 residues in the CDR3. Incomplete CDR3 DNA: TGTGCCAGTAGTTCTCGACTAGCGGACACCGGGGAG. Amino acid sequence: CASSSRLADTGE. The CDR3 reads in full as CASSSRLADTGELFF.

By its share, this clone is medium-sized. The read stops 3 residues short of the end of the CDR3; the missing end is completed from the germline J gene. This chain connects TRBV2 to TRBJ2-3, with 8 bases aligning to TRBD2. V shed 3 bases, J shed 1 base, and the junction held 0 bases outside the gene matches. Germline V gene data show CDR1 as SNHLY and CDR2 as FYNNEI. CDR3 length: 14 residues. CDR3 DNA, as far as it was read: TGTGCCAGCAGTGAGCGGGGGGGCACAGATACG. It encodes CASSERGGTDT. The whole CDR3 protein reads CASSERGGTDTQYF.

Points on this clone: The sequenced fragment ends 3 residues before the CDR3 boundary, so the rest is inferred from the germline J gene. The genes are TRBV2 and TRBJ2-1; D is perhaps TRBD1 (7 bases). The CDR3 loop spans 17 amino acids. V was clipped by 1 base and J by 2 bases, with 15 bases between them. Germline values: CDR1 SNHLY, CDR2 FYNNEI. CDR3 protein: CASSEEEGAVPYNEQFF. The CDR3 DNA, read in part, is TGTGCCAGCAGTGAAGAGGAGGGGGCAGTTCCCTACAATGAG.

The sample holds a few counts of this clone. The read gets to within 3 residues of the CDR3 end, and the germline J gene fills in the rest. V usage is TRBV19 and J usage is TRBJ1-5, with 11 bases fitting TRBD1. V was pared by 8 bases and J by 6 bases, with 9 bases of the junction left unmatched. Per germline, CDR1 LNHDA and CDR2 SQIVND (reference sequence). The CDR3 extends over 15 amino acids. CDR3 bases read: TGTGCCAGTTCCCGGACAGGGGGCGAAAGTCAGCCC. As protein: CASSRTGGESQP. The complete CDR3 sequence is CASSRTGGESQPQHF.

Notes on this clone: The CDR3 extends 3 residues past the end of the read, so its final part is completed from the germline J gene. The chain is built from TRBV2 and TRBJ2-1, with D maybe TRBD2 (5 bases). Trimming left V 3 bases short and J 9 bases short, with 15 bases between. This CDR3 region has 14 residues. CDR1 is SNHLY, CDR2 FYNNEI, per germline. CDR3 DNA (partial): TGTGCCAGCAGTGATGGGCGGGTGAAGGTTGAG. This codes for CASSDGRVKVE. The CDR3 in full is CASSDGRVKVEQFF.

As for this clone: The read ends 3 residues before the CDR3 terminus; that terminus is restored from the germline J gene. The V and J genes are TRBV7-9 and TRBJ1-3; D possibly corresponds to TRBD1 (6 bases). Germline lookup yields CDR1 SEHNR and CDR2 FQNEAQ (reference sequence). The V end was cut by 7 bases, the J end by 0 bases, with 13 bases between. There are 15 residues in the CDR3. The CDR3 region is CASTLLQGSGNTIYF. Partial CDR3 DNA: TGTGCCAGCACCCTATTACAGGGCTCTGGAAACACC.

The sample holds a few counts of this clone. The covered CDR3 bases are TGTGCCAGCAGCGCGGTAGCGGGGGGGAATAATGAG. Amino acids: CASSAVAGGNNE. The entire CDR3 reads CASSAVAGGNNEQFF. V and J are TRBV7-3 and TRBJ2-1, with TRBD2 matching over 11 bases. The missing CDR3 end, 3 residues past where the read stops, is filled in from the germline J gene. The CDR3 spans 15 residues. Germline V gives CDR1 SGHTA, CDR2 FQGTGA. V gave up 5 bases and J gave up 7 bases; unmatched junction bases: 7. The whole variable domain, filled in from reference TRBV7-3 and TRBJ2-1, reads GAGVSQTPSNKVTEKGKYVELRCDPISGHTALYWYRQSLGQGPEFLIYFQGTGAADDSGLPNDRFFAVRPEGSVSTLKIQRTERGDSAVYLCASSAVAGGNNEQFFGPGTRLTVL.

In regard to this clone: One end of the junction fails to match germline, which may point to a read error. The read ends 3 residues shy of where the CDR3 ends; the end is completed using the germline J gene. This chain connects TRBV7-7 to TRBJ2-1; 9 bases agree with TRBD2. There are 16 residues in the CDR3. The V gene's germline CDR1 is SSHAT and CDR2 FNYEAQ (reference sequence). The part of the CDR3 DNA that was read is TGTGCTAGCAGCTTCCAAGCGGGGGGTACCTACAATGAG. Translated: CASSFQAGGTYNE. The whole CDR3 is CASSFQAGGTYNEQFF.

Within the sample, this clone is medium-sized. This CDR3 is CASRENMNTEAFF. Partial CDR3 DNA: TGTGCCAGCAGAGAAAACATGAACACTGAA. The chain combines TRBV2 with TRBJ1-1; no reliable D call. The read terminates 3 residues ahead of where the CDR3 ends, so the germline J gene completes it. Trimming shortened V by 6 bases and J by 0 bases, and 8 bases separated the two germline ends. CDR1 is SNHLY, CDR2 FYNNEI, per germline. CDR3 length: 13 amino acids.

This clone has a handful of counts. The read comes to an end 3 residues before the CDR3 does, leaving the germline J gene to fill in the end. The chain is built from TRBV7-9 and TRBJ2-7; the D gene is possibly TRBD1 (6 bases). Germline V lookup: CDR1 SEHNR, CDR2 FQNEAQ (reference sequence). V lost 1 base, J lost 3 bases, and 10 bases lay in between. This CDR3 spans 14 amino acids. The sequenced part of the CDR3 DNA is TGTGCCAGCAGCTTAGGGACAGAGAACTACGAG. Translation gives CASSLGTENYE. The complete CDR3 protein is CASSLGTENYEQYF.

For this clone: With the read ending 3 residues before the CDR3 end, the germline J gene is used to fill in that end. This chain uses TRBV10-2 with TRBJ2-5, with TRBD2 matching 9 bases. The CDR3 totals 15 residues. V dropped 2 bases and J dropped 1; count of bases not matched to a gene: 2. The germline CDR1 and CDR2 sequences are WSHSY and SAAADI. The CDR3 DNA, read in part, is TGCGCCAGCAGTGAGCCGGGACTAGCCCAAGAGACC. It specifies CASSEPGLAQET. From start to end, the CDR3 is CASSEPGLAQETQYF.

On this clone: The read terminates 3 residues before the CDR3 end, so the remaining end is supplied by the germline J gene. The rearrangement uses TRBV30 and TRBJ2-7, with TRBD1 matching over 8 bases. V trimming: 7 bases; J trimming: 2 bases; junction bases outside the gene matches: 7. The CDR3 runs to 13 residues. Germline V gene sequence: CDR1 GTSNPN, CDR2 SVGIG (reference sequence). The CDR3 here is CASQDRATYEQYF. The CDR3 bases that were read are TGTGCCTCTCAGGACAGGGCTACCTACGAG.

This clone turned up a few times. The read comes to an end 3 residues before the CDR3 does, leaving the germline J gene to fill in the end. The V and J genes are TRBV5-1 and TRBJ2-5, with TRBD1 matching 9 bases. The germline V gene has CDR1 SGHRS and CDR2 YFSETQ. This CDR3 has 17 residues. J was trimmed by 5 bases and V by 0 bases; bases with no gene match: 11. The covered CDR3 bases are TGCGCCAGCAGCTTGGGTCCGGGACAGGGTCGTGAGGAGACC. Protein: CASSLGPGQGREET. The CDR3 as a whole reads CASSLGPGQGREETQYF.

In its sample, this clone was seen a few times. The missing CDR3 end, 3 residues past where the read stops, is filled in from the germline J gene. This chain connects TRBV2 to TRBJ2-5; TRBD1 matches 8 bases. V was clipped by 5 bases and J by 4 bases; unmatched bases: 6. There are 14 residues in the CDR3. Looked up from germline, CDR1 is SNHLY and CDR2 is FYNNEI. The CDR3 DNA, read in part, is TGTGCCAGCAGTCTTGGACAGGGAGGAGAGACC. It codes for CASSLGQGGET. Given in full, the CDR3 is CASSLGQGGETQYF.

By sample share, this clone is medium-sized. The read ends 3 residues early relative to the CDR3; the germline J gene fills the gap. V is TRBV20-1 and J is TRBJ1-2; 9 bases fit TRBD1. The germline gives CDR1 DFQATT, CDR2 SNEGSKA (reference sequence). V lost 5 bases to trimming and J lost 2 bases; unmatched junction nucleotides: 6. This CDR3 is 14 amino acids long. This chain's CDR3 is CSAQFGTGNYGYTF. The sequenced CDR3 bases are TGCAGTGCTCAGTTCGGGACAGGGAACTATGGC.

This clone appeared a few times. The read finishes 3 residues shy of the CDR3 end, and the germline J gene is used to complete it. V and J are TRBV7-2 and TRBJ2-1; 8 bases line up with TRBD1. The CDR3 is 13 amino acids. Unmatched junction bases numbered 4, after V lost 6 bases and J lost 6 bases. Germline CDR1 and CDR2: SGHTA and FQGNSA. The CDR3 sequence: CASRTQGVNEQFF. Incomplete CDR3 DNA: TGTGCCAGCAGGACACAGGGGGTCAATGAG.

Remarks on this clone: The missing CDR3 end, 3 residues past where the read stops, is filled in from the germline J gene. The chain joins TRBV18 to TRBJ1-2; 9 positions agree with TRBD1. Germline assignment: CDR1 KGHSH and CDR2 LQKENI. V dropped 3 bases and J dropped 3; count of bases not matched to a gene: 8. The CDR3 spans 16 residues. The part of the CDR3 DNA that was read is TGTGCCAGCTCACCCTACGGACAGGGGAAGGACTATGGC. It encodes CASSPYGQGKDYG. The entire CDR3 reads CASSPYGQGKDYGYTF.